These T cell receptor beta chains were read from a single sample in a study of blood T cell repertoires in COVID-19. Measured with immunoSEQ multiplex PCR; TCRdb has only the in-frame clones, and not every one. Among approximately 250,000 clones listed, approximately 79% were seen once. The material sequenced was PBMCs or T cells enriched from blood (not recorded which). The receptors come from a man aged 25 to 40 with acute COVID-19. The CDR3 runs from the conserved cysteine through the conserved F or W. Some rows mark clone size as missing; the rest say once, few, many or name a class of expanded clone.

CDR3aa	abundance	v_gene	j_gene
CASSLGGYDSYNEQFF	.	TRBV7-2	TRBJ2-1
CASSIGPVTNSPLHF	.	TRBV19	TRBJ1-6
CASGPRTGGDYTF	once	TRBV4-2	TRBJ1-2
CASSLADYDEQFF	.	TRBV7-7	TRBJ2-1
CASSNTDTQYF	.	TRBV12-3/TRBV12-4	TRBJ2-3
CSATDSSGANVLTF	.	TRBV29-1	TRBJ2-6
CASSLAGGGYTF	.	TRBV5-1	TRBJ1-2
CASSFLNTEAFF	.	TRBV7-8	TRBJ1-1
CASSLVPGPQHF	.	TRBV28	TRBJ1-5
CATQTREGHADTQYF	.	TRBV24-1	TRBJ2-3
CASSFFQRGGSEQFF	.	TRBV5-5	TRBJ2-1
CASSLDAPNGYTF	.	TRBV5-6	TRBJ1-2
CASSPQGAVNTEAFF	once	TRBV7-2	TRBJ1-1
CASSGPGTGITVNQPQHF	.	TRBV5-5	TRBJ1-5
CASTPIGQEAFF	.	TRBV28	TRBJ1-1
CASSQDRSGTDTQYF	.	TRBV2	TRBJ2-3
CASSVDLAAETQYF	.	TRBV9	TRBJ2-5
CASSDYTTTEAFF	.	TRBV7-3	TRBJ1-1
CASSGLGNTEAFF	.	TRBV5-1	TRBJ1-1
CASRPAGSNYGYTF	.	TRBV28	TRBJ1-2
CAWSKGAGANVLTF	.	TRBV30	TRBJ2-6
CASSPAMTGGHMRNTIYF	.	TRBV7-9	TRBJ1-3
CASSLASNAEAFF	.	TRBV7-2	TRBJ1-1
CASSSPQEAFF	.	TRBV28	TRBJ1-1
CASSLRLAGGPVNTGELFF	.	TRBV9	TRBJ2-2
CASSQSRQSSYNEQFF	.	TRBV23-1	TRBJ2-1
CASSWGVSIGEAFF	.	TRBV5-1	TRBJ1-1
CSASTGGDHNEQFF	.	TRBV20-1	TRBJ2-1
CASSGTAAEKLFF	.	TRBV28	TRBJ1-4
CASSQLVGPSPQYF	.	TRBV19	TRBJ2-3
CASSSTGSSYNEQFF	few	TRBV11-3	TRBJ2-1
CASSLARAGGLADTQYF	.	TRBV7-2	TRBJ2-3
CASSVQGEAFF	.	TRBV9	TRBJ1-1
CASRVQGDYNSPLHF	.	TRBV28	TRBJ1-6
CASSQFQRGGQGARRYQETQYF	.	TRBV4-2	TRBJ2-5
CASSLTGGFEAFF	.	TRBV5-5	TRBJ1-1
CASSYSVAGITGELFF	.	TRBV6-5	TRBJ2-2
CASSIYGSTEAFF	.	TRBV19	TRBJ1-1
CASSQDELEVYNEQFF	.	TRBV4-3	TRBJ2-1
CASSSGNLWGYTF	.	TRBV7-2	TRBJ1-2
CASSIGLAGGAGANVLTF	.	TRBV19	TRBJ2-6
CASSQDPRADNEQFF	once	TRBV3-1/TRBV3-2	TRBJ2-1
CASSLGQGGNTEAFF	.	TRBV5-4	TRBJ1-1
CASGLPRTSGTLLEQFF	.	TRBV12-5	TRBJ2-1
CASSYRTLFVGELFF	.	TRBV6-2/TRBV6-3	TRBJ2-2
CASSQSGVYYGYTF	.	TRBV23-1	TRBJ1-2
CASSLGNYNSPLHF	.	TRBV7-9	TRBJ1-6
CASSEGHHLNTEAFF	.	TRBV18	TRBJ1-1
CASSPRAGTGETQYF	.	TRBV11-3	TRBJ2-5
CASSPTGLYGYTF	.	TRBV4-1	TRBJ1-2
CASSLGPQGSTEAFF	.	TRBV7-2	TRBJ1-1
CASSLEADFTEAFF	.	TRBV5-1	TRBJ1-1
CASSFRGDSPLHF	few	TRBV5-8	TRBJ1-6